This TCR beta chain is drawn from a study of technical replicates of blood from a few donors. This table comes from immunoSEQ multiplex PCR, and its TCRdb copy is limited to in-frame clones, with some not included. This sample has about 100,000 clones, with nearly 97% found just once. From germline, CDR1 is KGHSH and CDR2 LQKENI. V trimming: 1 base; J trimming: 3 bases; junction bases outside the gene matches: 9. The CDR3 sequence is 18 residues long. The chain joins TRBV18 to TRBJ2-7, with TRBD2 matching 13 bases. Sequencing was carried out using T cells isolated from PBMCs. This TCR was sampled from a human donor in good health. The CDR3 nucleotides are TGTGCCAGCTCACCACACGGACTAGCGGGGGACAGCGGCTACGAGCAGTACTTC. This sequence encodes CASSPHGLAGDSGYEQYF.